These 13 T cell receptor beta chains originate from one sample sequenced in a study of regulatory T cells in long-lasting Graves disease. Time point denoted: persistent/refractory GD, antithyroid drugs over 5 years with positive TRAb. Construction of the TCR library relied on RNA isolated from PBMCs. Construction of the TCR beta libraries employed iRepertoire HTBI primers in conjunction with Arm-PCR of CDR3 regions. TCRdb re-called the multiplex PCR reads with MiXCR, one entry per CDR3 protein. The sample records 400,000 to 500,000 distinct CDR3 sequences, 20% to 25% being singletons. Sample: peripheral blood mononuclear cells (PBMCs), taken when the disease was refractory, from a patient treated with antithyroid drugs. The origin of the receptors is a female donor with Graves disease.

This clonotype was counted at least ten times. The genes are TRBV11-3 and TRBJ1-1; the D gene is possibly TRBD1 (5 bases). CDR1 is SGHNT, CDR2 YENEEA, per germline. Trimming took 0 bases from V and 5 from J, leaving 10 bases between them. This CDR3 comprises 14 residues. CDR3 DNA: TGTGCCAGCAGCTTAGACAGGGCCTTAACTGAAGCTTTCTTT. This translates into CASSLDRALTEAFF.

This clonotype was counted at least ten times. This chain uses TRBV7-2 with TRBJ1-5; 9 positions agree with TRBD1. The CDR3 extends over 15 amino acids. V was pared by 5 bases and J by 7 bases, with 9 bases of the junction left unmatched. CDR1 SGHTA and CDR2 FQGNSA come from the germline V gene. The CDR3 DNA reads TGTGCCAGCAGCCTACACACAGGGGGCAGGCAGCCCCAGCATTTT. Translation gives CASSLHTGGRQPQHF.

V gene TRBV11-2 combines with J gene TRBJ1-3; D remains unclear. Germline CDR1 SGHAT, CDR2 FQNNGV. The germline V and J ends were trimmed by 7 bases and 2 bases, with 15 bases remaining between them. This CDR3 region has 15 residues. In DNA, the CDR3 is TGTGCCAGCATCCTAGAGCACGTGCCTGGAAACACCATATATTTT. Translated: CASILEHVPGNTIYF.

The J gene is TRBJ2-4, the V gene TRBV6-2 or TRBV6-3; D possibly corresponds to TRBD1 (5 bases). The CDR3 totals 17 residues. Between the trimmed V and J ends, which lost 2 bases and 1 base, there was a span of 15 bases. The V gene's germline CDR1 is MNHEY and CDR2 SVGEGT. CDR3 sequence: CASSYGARGLAKNIQYF. The CDR3 DNA is TGTGCCAGCAGTTACGGGGCGAGAGGCCTTGCCAAAAACATTCAGTACTTC.

This clonotype was seen repeatedly, ten times or more. The CDR3 nucleotides are TGTGCCAGCAGCTTAGGGGGGCCCTATAGCAATCAGCCCCAGCATTTT. Protein product: CASSLGGPYSNQPQHF. The chain recombines TRBV11-2 with TRBJ1-5; D may be TRBD1 (6 bases). The germline gives CDR1 SGHAT, CDR2 FQNNGV. Trimming left V 1 base short and J 0 bases short, with 10 bases between. The CDR3 consists of 16 residues.

V usage is TRBV28 and J usage is TRBJ1-6, with TRBD1 matching 7 bases. After removal of 10 bases from V and 5 bases from J, the junction contained 11 bases not matched to a gene. The CDR3 spans 15 residues. Germline assignment: CDR1 MDHEN and CDR2 SYDVKM. The CDR3 bases are TGTGCCACCGACGACAGGGCAGGAAATAATTCACCCCTCCACTTT. It is translated as CATDDRAGNNSPLHF.

In its sample, this clonotype was seen a few times. This chain connects TRBV15 to TRBJ1-2; 7 nucleotides match TRBD1. Germline-derived CDR1 and CDR2 are LNHNV and YYDKDF (reference sequence). The CDR3 runs 14 residues. V dropped 0 bases and J dropped 4; count of bases not matched to a gene: 2. CDR3 sequence (DNA): TGTGCCACCAGCAGAGATCGGACAGGCTATGGCTACACCTTC. Amino acid sequence: CATSRDRTGYGYTF.

This clonotype was recorded at least ten times. This chain links TRBV5-1 with TRBJ2-2; D is perhaps TRBD1 (6 bases). Deletions cut 4 bases from V and 3 bases from J, with 16 bases between. The length of the CDR3 is 16 residues. The germline V gene has CDR1 SGHRS and CDR2 YFSETQ. The CDR3 nucleotides are TGCGCCAGCAGCACCGGCCGGGACACCTACACCGGGGAGCTGTTTTTT. Residues: CASSTGRDTYTGELFF.

As concerns this clonotype: A read error may account for a junction end that differs from germline. The chain carries TRBV6-1 and TRBJ2-1; no firm D call. CDR3 length: 13 amino acids. Germline CDR1 reads MNHNS; CDR2 reads SASEGT. For the CDR3, the DNA is TGTGCCACCGTCACGAGCTCCTACGATGAGCAGTTCTTC. It yields the protein CATVTSSYDEQFF.

The V and J genes are TRBV7-9 and TRBJ2-3, with 10 bases matching TRBD2. Germline-derived CDR1 and CDR2 are SEHNR and FQNEAQ (reference sequence). The CDR3 has 16 amino acids. The ends lost 5 bases at V and 2 bases at J; junction bases unmatched: 7. DNA of the CDR3: TGTGCCAGCAGCCTCAACCTAGCGGGGGCCACAGATACGCAGTATTTT. Its translation is CASSLNLAGATDTQYF.

The gene calls are TRBV2 and TRBJ1-5, with TRBD1 identical over 8 bases. This CDR3 comprises 13 residues. The V segment lost 8 bases and the J segment 7 bases; nucleotides outside the gene matches: 7. In germline, CDR1 is SNHLY, CDR2 FYNNEI. Here the CDR3 DNA reads TGTGCCAGCGGGGACAGGAAAAGACAGCCCCAGCATTTT. This translates into CASGDRKRQPQHF.

Only a few counts were recorded for this clonotype. The V gene is TRBV12-3 or TRBV12-4, the J gene TRBJ1-2; D gene uncertain. CDR3 length: 13 amino acids. V gave up 7 bases and J gave up 6 bases, with 15 bases separating them. The CDR3 spells CASTRTTVDGYTF. The DNA for the CDR3 is TGTGCCAGCACTCGGACCACGGTCGATGGCTACACCTTC.

This clonotype appeared many times. The chain couples TRBV12-3 or TRBV12-4 to TRBJ2-7; 9 positions match TRBD1. J lost 5 bases, V lost 5 bases, and 13 bases had no gene match. The CDR3 consists of 16 residues. CDR3 in amino acids: CASSLRTGDRINEQYF. CDR3 nucleotides: TGTGCCAGCAGTCTCAGGACAGGGGATCGGATCAACGAGCAGTACTTC.